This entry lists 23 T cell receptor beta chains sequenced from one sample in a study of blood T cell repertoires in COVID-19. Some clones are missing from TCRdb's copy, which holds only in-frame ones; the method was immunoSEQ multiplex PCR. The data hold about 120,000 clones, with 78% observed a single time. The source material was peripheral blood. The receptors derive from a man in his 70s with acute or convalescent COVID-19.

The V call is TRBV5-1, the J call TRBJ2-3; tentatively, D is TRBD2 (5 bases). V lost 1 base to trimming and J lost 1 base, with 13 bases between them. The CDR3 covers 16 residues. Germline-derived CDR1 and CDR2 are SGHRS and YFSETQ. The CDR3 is CASSLNPPGGTDTQYF. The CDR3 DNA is TGCGCCAGCAGCTTGAACCCCCCCGGGGGCACAGATACGCAGTATTTT.

CDR3 region: CASSSPGLASYEQYF. In DNA, the CDR3 is TGTGCCAGCTCATCCCCGGGACTAGCCTCCTACGAGCAGTACTTC. The V and J genes are TRBV18 and TRBJ2-7, with 9 positions matching TRBD2. V shed 5 bases, J shed 0 bases, and the junction held 5 bases outside the gene matches. Germline V gene data show CDR1 as KGHSH and CDR2 as LQKENI. The CDR3 runs to 15 residues.

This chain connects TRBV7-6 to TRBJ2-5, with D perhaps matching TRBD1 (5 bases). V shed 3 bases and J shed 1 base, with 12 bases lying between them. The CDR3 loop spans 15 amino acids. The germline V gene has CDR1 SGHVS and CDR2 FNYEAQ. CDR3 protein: CASSLVAGPQETQYF. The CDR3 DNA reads TGTGCCAGCAGCTTGGTGGCAGGGCCCCAAGAGACCCAGTACTTC. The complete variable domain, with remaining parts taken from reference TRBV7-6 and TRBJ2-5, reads GAGVSQSPRYKVTKRGQDVALRCDPISGHVSLYWYRQALGQGPEFLTYFNYEAQQDKSGLPNDRFSAERPEGSISTLTIQRTEQRDSAMYRCASSLVAGPQETQYFGPGTRLLVL.

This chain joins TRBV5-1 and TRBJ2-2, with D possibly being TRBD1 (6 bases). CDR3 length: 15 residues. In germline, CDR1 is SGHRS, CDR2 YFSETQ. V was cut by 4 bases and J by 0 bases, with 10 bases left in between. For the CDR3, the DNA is TGCGCCAGCAGCCAGGGGCATGCGAACACCGGGGAGCTGTTTTTT. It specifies CASSQGHANTGELFF.

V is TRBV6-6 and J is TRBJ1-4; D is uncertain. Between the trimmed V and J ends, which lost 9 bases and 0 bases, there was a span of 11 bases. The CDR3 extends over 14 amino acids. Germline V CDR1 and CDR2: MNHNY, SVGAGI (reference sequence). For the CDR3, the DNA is TGTGCCAGTCTAGACTCGGCAACTAATGAAAAACTGTTTTTT. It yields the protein CASLDSATNEKLFF.

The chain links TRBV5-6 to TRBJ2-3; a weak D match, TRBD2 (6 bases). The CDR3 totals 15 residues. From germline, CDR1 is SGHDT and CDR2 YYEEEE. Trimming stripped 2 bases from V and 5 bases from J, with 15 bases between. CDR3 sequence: CASSLLVSGGDTQYF. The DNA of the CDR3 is TGTGCCAGCAGCTTACTCGTTTCCGGGGGAGATACGCAGTATTTT.

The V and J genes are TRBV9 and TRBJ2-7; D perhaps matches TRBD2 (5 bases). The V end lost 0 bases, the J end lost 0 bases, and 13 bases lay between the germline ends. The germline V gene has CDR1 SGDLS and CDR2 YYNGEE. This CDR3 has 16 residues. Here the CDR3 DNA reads TGTGCCAGCAGCGTAGGAGAGGGATTTGACTCCTACGAGCAGTACTTC. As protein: CASSVGEGFDSYEQYF. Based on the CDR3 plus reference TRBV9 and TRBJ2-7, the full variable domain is DSGVTQTPKHLITATGQRVTLRCSPRSGDLSVYWYQQSLDQGLQFLIQYYNGEERAKGNILERFSAQQFPDLHSELNLSSLELGDSALYFCASSVGEGFDSYEQYFGPGTRLTVT.

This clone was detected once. The CDR3 DNA is TGTGCCAGCAGTGAGACAGGCTCCTCTGGAAACACCATATATTTT. Protein product: CASSETGSSGNTIYF. The chain joins TRBV6-1 to TRBJ1-3; D perhaps matches TRBD1 (6 bases). The CDR3 spans 15 residues. Trimming left V 3 bases short and J 0 bases short, with 9 bases between. CDR1 MNHNS and CDR2 SASEGT come from the germline V gene.

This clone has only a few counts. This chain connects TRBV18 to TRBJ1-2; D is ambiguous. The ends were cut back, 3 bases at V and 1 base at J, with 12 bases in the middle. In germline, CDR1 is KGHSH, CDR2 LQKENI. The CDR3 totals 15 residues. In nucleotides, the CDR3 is TGTGCCAGCTCACCCTCCGGAGGGAATAACTATGGCTACACCTTC. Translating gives CASSPSGGNNYGYTF.

CDR3 region: CASSRDGGPDTQYF. CDR3 nucleotides: TGCGCCAGCAGCCGGGACGGGGGTCCAGATACGCAGTATTTT. The V and J genes are TRBV5-1 and TRBJ2-3, with a possible D match to TRBD2 (6 bases). This CDR3 has 14 residues. Germline V lookup: CDR1 SGHRS, CDR2 YFSETQ. Trimming removed 4 bases from V and 4 bases from J, with 13 bases in between.

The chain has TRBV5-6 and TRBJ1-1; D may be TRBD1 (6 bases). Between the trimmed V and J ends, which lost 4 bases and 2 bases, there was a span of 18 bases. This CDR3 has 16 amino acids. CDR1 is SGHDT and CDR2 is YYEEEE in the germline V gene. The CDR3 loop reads CASSQITGQPNTEAFF. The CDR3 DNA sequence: TGTGCCAGCAGCCAGATAACAGGACAGCCCAACACTGAAGCTTTCTTT.

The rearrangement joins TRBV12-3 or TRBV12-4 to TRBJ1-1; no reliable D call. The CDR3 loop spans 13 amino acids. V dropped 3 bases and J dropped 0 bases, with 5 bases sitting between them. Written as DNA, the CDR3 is TGTGCCAGCAGTTTCTCCCTGAACACTGAAGCTTTCTTT. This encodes CASSFSLNTEAFF.

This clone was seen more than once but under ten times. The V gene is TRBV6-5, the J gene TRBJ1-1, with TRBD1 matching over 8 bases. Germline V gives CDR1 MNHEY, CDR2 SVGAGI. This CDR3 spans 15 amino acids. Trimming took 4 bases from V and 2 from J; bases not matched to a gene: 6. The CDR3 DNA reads TGTGCCAGCAGTTCCTTTGCAGGGGGCAACACTGAAGCTTTCTTT. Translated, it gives CASSSFAGGNTEAFF.

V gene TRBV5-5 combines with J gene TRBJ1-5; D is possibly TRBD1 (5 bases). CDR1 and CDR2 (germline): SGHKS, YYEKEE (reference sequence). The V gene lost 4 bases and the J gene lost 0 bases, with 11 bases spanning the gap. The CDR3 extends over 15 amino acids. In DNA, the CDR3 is TGTGCCAGCAGCAAGACAGATTATAGCAATCAGCCCCAGCATTTT. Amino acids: CASSKTDYSNQPQHF.

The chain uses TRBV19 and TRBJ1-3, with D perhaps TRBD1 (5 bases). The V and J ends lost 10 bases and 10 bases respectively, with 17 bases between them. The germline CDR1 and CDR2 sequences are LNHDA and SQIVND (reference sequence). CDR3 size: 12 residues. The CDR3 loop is CATTTEIGTIYF. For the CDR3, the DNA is TGTGCCACCACGACAGAGATAGGGACCATATATTTT.

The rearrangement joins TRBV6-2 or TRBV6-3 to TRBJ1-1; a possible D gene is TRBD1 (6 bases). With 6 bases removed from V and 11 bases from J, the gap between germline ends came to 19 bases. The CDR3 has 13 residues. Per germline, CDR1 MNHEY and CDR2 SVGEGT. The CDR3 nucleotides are TGTGCCAGCAGCACCGGGGGGCGGCCCTCCGCTTTCTTT. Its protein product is CASSTGGRPSAFF.

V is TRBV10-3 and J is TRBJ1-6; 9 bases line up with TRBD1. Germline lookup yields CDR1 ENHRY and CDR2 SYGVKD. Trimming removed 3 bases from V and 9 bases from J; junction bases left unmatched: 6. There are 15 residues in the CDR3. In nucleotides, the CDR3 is TGTGCCATCAGTGATCTTACAGGGGGCGCTTCACCCCTCCACTTT. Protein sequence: CAISDLTGGASPLHF.

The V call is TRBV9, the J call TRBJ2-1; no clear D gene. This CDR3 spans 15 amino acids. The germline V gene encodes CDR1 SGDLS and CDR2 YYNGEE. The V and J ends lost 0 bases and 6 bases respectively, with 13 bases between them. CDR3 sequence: CASSVELRVFNEQFF. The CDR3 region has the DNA TGTGCCAGCAGCGTAGAACTTCGGGTTTTCAATGAGCAGTTCTTC.

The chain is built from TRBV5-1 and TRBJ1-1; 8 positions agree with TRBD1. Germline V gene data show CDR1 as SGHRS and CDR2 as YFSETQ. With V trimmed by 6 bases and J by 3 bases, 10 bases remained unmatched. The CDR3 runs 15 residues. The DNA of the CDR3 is TGCGCCAGCACCATATACAACAGGGGGTACACTGAAGCTTTCTTT. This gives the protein CASTIYNRGYTEAFF.

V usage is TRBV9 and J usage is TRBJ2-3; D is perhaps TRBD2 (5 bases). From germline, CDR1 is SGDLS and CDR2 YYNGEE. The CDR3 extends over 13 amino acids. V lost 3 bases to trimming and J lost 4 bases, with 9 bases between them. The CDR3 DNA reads TGTGCCAGCAGCGCGGGGTGGGCAGATACGCAGTATTTT. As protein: CASSAGWADTQYF.

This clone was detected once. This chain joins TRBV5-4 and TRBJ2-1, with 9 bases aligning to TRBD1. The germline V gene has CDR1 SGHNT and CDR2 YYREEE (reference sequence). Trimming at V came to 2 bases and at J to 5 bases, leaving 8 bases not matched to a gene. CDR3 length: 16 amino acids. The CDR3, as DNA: TGTGCCAGCAGCTTAGACACCGGGACAGGGAACAATGAGCAGTTCTTC. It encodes CASSLDTGTGNNEQFF.

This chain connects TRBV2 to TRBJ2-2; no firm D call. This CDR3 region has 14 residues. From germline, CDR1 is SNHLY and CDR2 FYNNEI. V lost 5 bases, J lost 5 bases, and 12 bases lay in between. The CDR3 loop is CASSLEQTTGELFF. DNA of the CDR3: TGTGCCAGCAGTTTGGAACAGACGACCGGGGAGCTGTTTTTT.

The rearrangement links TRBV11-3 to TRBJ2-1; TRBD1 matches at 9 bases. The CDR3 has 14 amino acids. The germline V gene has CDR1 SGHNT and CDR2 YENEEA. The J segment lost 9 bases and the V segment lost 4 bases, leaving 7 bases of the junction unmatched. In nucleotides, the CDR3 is TGTGCCAGCAGCTCACAGGGGGCTGGAACTGAGCAGTTCTTC. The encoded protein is CASSSQGAGTEQFF.